This TCR beta chain derives from a study of blood T cell repertoires in COVID-19 (dated by TCRdb to about 2020). For the wider study: The collaborator samples originated in the United States, Italy and Spain and spanned the acute and convalescent phases of COVID-19. HLA class I and class II types, where available, came from metadata supplied by the sample provider rather than from assay-based typing. The samples were drawn from the first 160 participants of the ongoing ImmuneRACE study and from 950 to 1,500 subjects provided by 6 global collaborators. The material from the prospective study consisted of cDNA or gDNA derived from T cells, B-cell-depleted T cells, or PBMCs. The dataset comprised deeply sampled blood TCRbeta repertoires from subjects exposed to, actively infected with, or recovered from COVID-19. A freely available public database, intended as a resource for researchers studying the immune response to SARS-CoV-2, is where the repertoires were released. Nearly every sample came with metadata listing a de-identified subject ID, COVID-19 status, age in years and sex. Broader findings and caveats from the paper: Clinical and demographic metadata were provided uncurated, with the amount varying by source and participant.

The cysteine opens and the phenylalanine closes a CDR3 of 16 amino acids. Solely the CDR3 DNA is kept, with 48 bases framed from the first base. One collaborating source in Seattle enrolled patients during active infection and followed them longitudinally through the course of disease. Each collaborating institution followed its own protocols to collect whole blood in K2EDTA tubes. Collaborator samples were shipped for TCRbeta analysis as frozen whole blood, isolated PBMCs, or DNA extracted from either sample type. TCRbeta CDR3 regions were amplified from genomic DNA by means of the immunoSEQ Assay, a bias-controlled multiplex PCR. In the authors' own workflow: The number of nucleated cells in each sample was estimated from the amplification of reference gene primers within the assay. Sequence reads were collapsed and filtered to measure the absolute abundance of every unique TCRbeta CDR3 rearrangement. For each sample, productive Simpson clonality was calculated as the square root of Simpson's diversity index across productive rearrangements. TCRdb obtained this table from immuneACCESS and retained in-frame rearrangements with V and J assigned. These tables miss some clones; where compared with another copy, unresolved V genes account for less than half of the shortfall, and the remainder is unexplained. That table furnishes V, J and clone size, whereas the DNA furnished D and trimming. This sample lists just over 300,000 clones; 85% to 90% were detected once. The ten largest clones represent 1.5% to 2% of the sample.

As for this clone: The target of this receptor is not known. Base-call qualities are not available, and no considerably larger clone is one nucleotide away.

Sequences were obtained from peripheral blood. This sequence was found in a young woman with COVID-19, enrolled during active disease. The rearranged segments are TRBV21-1 and TRBJ2-1; TRBD1, the table's D call, lacks a check against the DNA. TRBV21-1 is a known pseudogene. Here is the DNA: TGTGCCAGCAGCAAAGCTGCCAGGCTTAGGTACAATGAGCAGTTCTTC. This sequence encodes CASSKAARLRYNEQFF.